The entry below describes one T cell receptor beta chain. Its antigen has not been determined. Base qualities are not recorded, but no much larger clone differs from it by a single base. This beta chain is an unintended read in a library built for alpha chains; its size means little. The sample is drawn from a study of spatial heterogeneity in lung cancer (dated by TCRdb to about 2019). About the investigation overall: Beta-chain transcripts were consistently detected in greater numbers than alpha-chain transcripts, which likely reflects a higher abundance of beta-chain transcripts. In the raw uncorrected reads, each unique combination of TCR and UMI appeared more than ten times on average. At surgery, hundreds of tumor regions, 61 to 75 matched nontumor lung samples and more than 50 PBMC samples were TCR-sequenced for both alpha and beta chains. Nonsynonymous mutation counts, determined by whole-exome sequencing of tumor tissue, were related to features of the TCR repertoire. The study quantitatively compared TCR alpha and beta repertoires across multiple tumor regions, matched nontumor lung and blood in non-small cell lung cancer. TCR transcript counts in tumor regions correlated strongly with a T cell transcriptional module score from matched bulk RNA-seq.

The library was prepared using 5' RACE. Sequencing was performed on a NextSeq 500. To allow correction of PCR and sequencing errors, the TCR library protocol tagged every TCR cDNA molecule with a unique molecular identifier. The paper's processing steps were these. TCR identification, UMI-based error correction and CDR3 extraction were performed with Decombinator tools. TCRs above a frequency of 2 per 1,000, corresponding to the top 1% of the tumor frequency distribution, were defined as expanded. Expanded tumor TCRs statistically deemed absent (corrected P<0.05) from at least one tumor region were classed as regional, and all other expanded tumor TCRs were classed as ubiquitous. Renyi diversity was computed with the R vegan package after each repertoire had been subsampled 100 times to 5,000 TCRs. To build CDR3 similarity networks, amino acid triplet string-kernel similarity was used, and CDR3s were connected when their pairwise similarity was above 0.82. TCRdb cleaned the public reads at Q25 with fastp, built clones with MiXCR and kept in-frame beta chains. CDR3 protein sequences are deduplicated, and each keeps its most common genes and DNA. None of the V and J calls come from the authors' own analysis; TCRdb made them. The sample table shows fewer than 11,000 distinct CDR3 sequences, and approximately 12% are seen once. The ten most abundant clones make up about 10% of the sample.

Sample time point, as interpreted from the label and publication: sample taken at primary tumor resection. Donors were around 69 patients with early-stage, untreated non-small cell lung cancer from the lung TRACERx cohort. Without any cell sorting, TCR sequencing was performed on whole RNA extracted either from tumor and nontumor lung tissue or from cryopreserved PBMC samples. Patients were selected for TCR sequencing only if sufficient RNA was available from at least two tumor regions. Tumor and adjacent nontumor lung specimens were reviewed by a lung pathologist before selection. Paper-wide results and their limitations: TCR-seq coverage of tumor T cells was estimated at only approximately 7% for alpha chains and roughly 13% for beta chains. Additional single-cell paired TCR alpha and beta sequencing was considered necessary to confirm, at a functional level, the hypothesis that regional TCRs recognize regional mutations. The number of expanded intratumoral alpha and beta TCRs correlated with the tumor nonsynonymous mutation count. Counts of ubiquitous and regional expanded TCRs correlated with counts of ubiquitous and regional nonsynonymous mutations, respectively.

From the cysteine up to the phenylalanine, the CDR3 has a length of 15 residues. The only DNA kept is the CDR3, 45 bases in frame from the first base. Reading the germline V gene gives CDR1 SGHTA and CDR2 FQGNSA. V lost 5 bases and J lost 12 bases; the stretch between them is 23 bases long. The chain links TRBV7-2 with TRBJ2-1, with the D gene too uncertain to name. This receptor was obtained from a male donor with early-stage non-small cell lung cancer. Specimen: lung tumor tissue, collected at surgery. The CDR3 loop reads CASSTRRGAREGQFF. At the DNA level, the sequence is TGTGCCAGCAGCACCCGTAGAGGTGCCCGTGAAGGGCAGTTCTTC. Outside the CDR3, residues come from the reference TRBV7-2 and TRBJ2-1 proteins, so the full variable domain is: GAGVSQSPSNKVTEKGKDVELRCDPISGHTALYWYRQSLGQGLEFLIYFQGNSAPDKSGLPSDRFSAERTGGSVSTLTIQRTQQEDSAVYLCASSTRRGAREGQFFGPGTRLTVL.